A single sample is the source of the 22 T cell receptor beta chains below, sequenced in a study of blood T cell repertoires in COVID-19. Libraries were prepared by immunoSEQ multiplex PCR; TCRdb keeps only in-frame clonotypes and omits some of them. This repertoire shows under 350,000 clones, 86% found once; its top ten account for about 3.6%. The sequencing input was peripheral blood. Receptor source: a young man with active or convalescent COVID-19.

In this sample, this clone turned up once. This chain connects TRBV29-1 to TRBJ2-1; D might be TRBD2 (6 bases). Germline assignment: CDR1 SQVTM and CDR2 ANQGSEA. This CDR3 is built from 16 residues. Trimming took 3 bases from V and 5 from J, leaving 20 bases between them. The CDR3 sequence is CSVDSRLDHSDNEQFF. The DNA for the CDR3 is TGCAGCGTTGATTCCCGACTAGATCATTCAGACAATGAGCAGTTCTTC.

The J gene is TRBJ2-1, the V gene TRBV7-9; 10 positions match TRBD2. Looked up from germline, CDR1 is SEHNR and CDR2 is FQNEAQ (reference sequence). The length of the CDR3 is 16 residues. The V and J ends lost 3 bases and 5 bases, in that order; junction bases with no gene match: 7. CDR3 protein: CASSFLIAGGNNEQFF. The CDR3 DNA is TGTGCCAGCAGCTTTCTGATAGCGGGAGGTAACAATGAGCAGTTCTTC.

V and J are TRBV7-9 and TRBJ1-1; a possible D gene is TRBD1 (5 bases). Germline CDR1 reads SEHNR; CDR2 reads FQNEAQ (reference sequence). The CDR3 sequence is 11 residues long. V was trimmed by 6 bases and J by 7 bases, leaving 9 bases between them. CDR3 sequence: CASRRQFEAFF. In DNA form, the CDR3 reads TGTGCCAGCAGGCGACAGTTTGAAGCTTTCTTT.

This clone was recorded only once. The chain couples TRBV9 to TRBJ1-1; no firm D call. Germline CDR1 and CDR2: SGDLS and YYNGEE. V dropped 3 bases and J dropped 4 bases, with 13 bases sitting between them. CDR3 length: 14 residues. CDR3 DNA sequence: TGTGCCAGCAGCGCCTCTGTGTCGGGCACTGAAGCTTTCTTT. Its translation is CASSASVSGTEAFF.

This chain links TRBV19 with TRBJ1-5, with 9 nucleotides matching TRBD1. The CDR3 loop spans 17 amino acids. Germline lookup yields CDR1 LNHDA and CDR2 SQIVND (reference sequence). V was pared by 5 bases and J by 2 bases, with 10 bases of the junction left unmatched. The chain's CDR3 is CASSGDRGIFGNQPQHF. The CDR3 nucleotides are TGTGCCAGTAGTGGCGACAGGGGGATATTTGGCAATCAGCCCCAGCATTTT. Using reference TRBV19 and TRBJ1-5 for the parts outside the CDR3, the full variable domain is DGGITQSPKYLFRKEGQNVTLSCEQNLNHDAMYWYRQDPGQGLRLIYYSQIVNDFQKGDIAEGYSVSREKKESFPLTVTSAQKNPTAFYLCASSGDRGIFGNQPQHFGDGTRLSIL.

V is TRBV20-1 and J is TRBJ1-6; D is possibly TRBD1 (6 bases). The CDR3 consists of 14 residues. V was shortened by 3 bases and J by 8 bases, with 14 bases between the two germline ends. Looked up from germline, CDR1 is DFQATT and CDR2 is SNEGSKA (reference sequence). In DNA form, the CDR3 reads TGCAGTGCTAGTGGCGGGTCAGGGGATTCACCCCTCCACTTT. Translated: CSASGGSGDSPLHF.

The genes are TRBV24-1 and TRBJ2-1, with 7 nucleotides matching TRBD2. Per the germline V gene, CDR1 is KGHDR and CDR2 is SFDVKD. The CDR3 has 13 residues. The J segment lost 4 bases and the V segment lost 7 bases, leaving 3 bases of the junction unmatched. In DNA form, the CDR3 reads TGTGCCACCAGAGCTAGCGGATACAATGAGCAGTTCTTC. It encodes CATRASGYNEQFF.

The rearrangement links TRBV2 to TRBJ2-1; 11 positions match TRBD2. Trimming at V came to 4 bases and at J to 5 bases, leaving 1 base not matched to a gene. The CDR3 contains 14 residues. Germline V CDR1 and CDR2: SNHLY, FYNNEI. Here the CDR3 reads CASSGLAGNNEQFF. CDR3 in DNA: TGTGCCAGCAGTGGACTAGCGGGGAACAATGAGCAGTTCTTC. The full variable domain, rest sourced from reference TRBV2 and TRBJ2-1, is EPEVTQTPSHQVTQMGQEVILRCVPISNHLYFYWYRQILGQKVEFLVSFYNNEISEKSEIFDDQFSVERPDGSNFTLKIRSTKLEDSAMYFCASSGLAGNNEQFFGPGTRLTVL.

V gene TRBV7-2 combines with J gene TRBJ1-6; D is undetermined. This CDR3 is 17 amino acids long. The V gene lost 5 bases and the J gene lost 5 bases, with 19 bases spanning the gap. Per germline, CDR1 SGHTA and CDR2 FQGNSA. This CDR3 is CASSPSLEALDNSPLHF. DNA for the CDR3: TGTGCCAGCAGCCCCTCGCTTGAGGCGCTCGATAATTCACCCCTCCACTTT.

The V call is TRBV30, the J call TRBJ2-1, with D perhaps TRBD1 (7 bases). CDR1 GTSNPN and CDR2 SVGIG come from the germline V gene (reference sequence). The CDR3 sequence is 15 residues long. Trimming left V 0 bases short and J 4 bases short, with 13 bases between. This CDR3 reads CAWSVLAGQYNEQFF. The CDR3 nucleotides are TGTGCCTGGAGTGTACTTGCGGGACAGTACAATGAGCAGTTCTTC.

The V and J genes are TRBV4-1 and TRBJ2-7; tentatively, D is TRBD2 (5 bases). The V end was cut by 4 bases, the J end by 3 bases, with 19 bases between. Germline V gene data show CDR1 as MGHRA and CDR2 as YSYEKL. This CDR3 comprises 16 residues. The CDR3 DNA reads as TGCGCCAGCAGCCCCCAACCTGTACTTGGAGGCTACGAGCAGTACTTC. Its translation: CASSPQPVLGGYEQYF.

The chain has TRBV28 and TRBJ1-4, with 8 bases fitting TRBD1. Germline CDR1 and CDR2: MDHEN and SYDVKM. The V segment lost 6 bases and the J segment 7 bases; nucleotides outside the gene matches: 7. CDR3 length equals 14 residues. CDR3 sequence (DNA): TGTGCCAGCAGCCCCGGCAGGGGGCGTGAAAAACTGTTTTTT. It specifies CASSPGRGREKLFF.

This clone was recorded at least ten times. The chain carries TRBV24-1 and TRBJ1-2; perhaps TRBD1 as D (6 bases). This CDR3 spans 13 amino acids. CDR1 is KGHDR, CDR2 SFDVKD, per germline. V lost 3 bases and J 12 bases, leaving 16 bases between the germline ends. This CDR3 reads CATSDPQTGYNTF. The CDR3 DNA reads as TGTGCCACCAGTGATCCTCAAACAGGGTATAACACCTTC.

The rearrangement joins TRBV10-3 to TRBJ1-1; a weak D match, TRBD1 (6 bases). Germline CDR1 is ENHRY and CDR2 is SYGVKD. Trimming removed 0 bases at V and 1 base at J, with 12 bases between. The CDR3 covers 16 residues. In DNA, the CDR3 is TGTGCCATCAGTGAGTCATCTGGGGGCTCGAACACTGAAGCTTTCTTT. Translated, it gives CAISESSGGSNTEAFF.

This clone was observed once. The chain combines TRBV19 with TRBJ1-2, with D tentatively TRBD1 (5 bases). There are 12 residues in the CDR3. CDR1 and CDR2 from the germline V gene are LNHDA and SQIVND (reference sequence). V was trimmed by 7 bases and J by 0 bases, leaving 6 bases between them. The CDR3, as DNA: TGTGCCAGTACACAGGCTAACTATGGCTACACCTTC. This encodes CASTQANYGYTF.

This sequence joins TRBV24-1 and TRBJ2-1; maybe TRBD1 (5 bases). Trimming took 5 bases from V and 4 from J, leaving 11 bases between them. Germline CDR1 is KGHDR and CDR2 is SFDVKD. The CDR3 has 14 amino acids. The CDR3: CATSVQGSYNEQFF. The CDR3 coding sequence is TGTGCCACCAGTGTCCAGGGAAGTTACAATGAGCAGTTCTTC.

The gene calls are TRBV6-6 and TRBJ2-7; 9 nucleotides match TRBD1. CDR3 length: 15 amino acids. V gave up 7 bases and J gave up 4 bases; unmatched junction bases: 11. The germline CDR1 and CDR2 sequences are MNHNY and SVGAGI (reference sequence). The CDR3 loop reads CASNPTLTGGYEQYF. The CDR3 DNA follows: TGTGCCAGCAACCCCACTTTGACAGGGGGGTACGAGCAGTACTTC.

V is TRBV2 and J is TRBJ2-3; TRBD2 might be the D (5 bases). There are 14 residues in the CDR3. CDR1 is SNHLY and CDR2 is FYNNEI in the germline V gene. Trimming left V 7 bases short and J 5 bases short, with 16 bases between. The CDR3, as DNA: TGTGCCAGCATAGGGAGAAAAACGTTAGATACGCAGTATTTT. This sequence encodes CASIGRKTLDTQYF.

The V gene is TRBV2, the J gene TRBJ1-1; possibly TRBD1 for D (5 bases). Germline V gives CDR1 SNHLY, CDR2 FYNNEI. The CDR3 spans 13 residues. Between the trimmed V and J ends, which lost 4 bases and 1 base, there was a span of 7 bases. The CDR3 sequence: CASSVQGNTEAFF. The CDR3 nucleotides are TGTGCCAGCAGTGTCCAGGGGAACACTGAAGCTTTCTTT. The whole variable domain, filled in from reference TRBV2 and TRBJ1-1, reads EPEVTQTPSHQVTQMGQEVILRCVPISNHLYFYWYRQILGQKVEFLVSFYNNEISEKSEIFDDQFSVERPDGSNFTLKIRSTKLEDSAMYFCASSVQGNTEAFFGQGTRLTVV.

The rearrangement links TRBV11-3 to TRBJ1-1; D not resolved. The length of the CDR3 is 13 residues. The V end lost 4 bases, the J end lost 7 bases, and 13 bases lay between the germline ends. Germline V CDR1 and CDR2: SGHNT, YENEEA. The CDR3 region has the DNA TGTGCCAGCAGCTATGACCCGGAGAGTGAAGCTTTCTTT. It encodes CASSYDPESEAFF.

The rearrangement links TRBV2 to TRBJ1-1, with D perhaps matching TRBD1 (6 bases). Germline V gene data show CDR1 as SNHLY and CDR2 as FYNNEI. The ends were cut back, 2 bases at V and 1 base at J, with 11 bases in the middle. The CDR3 sequence is 15 residues long. The CDR3 reads CASSERGGWNTEAFF. CDR3 coding DNA: TGTGCCAGCAGTGAAAGGGGGGGCTGGAACACTGAAGCTTTCTTT.

The CDR3 sequence: CAAGWGNEQFF. CDR3 nucleotides: TGTGCCGCAGGGTGGGGCAATGAGCAGTTCTTC. This sequence joins TRBV12-3 or TRBV12-4 and TRBJ2-1; maybe TRBD1 (5 bases). This CDR3 contains 11 residues. V gave up 11 bases and J gave up 6 bases, with 11 bases separating them.